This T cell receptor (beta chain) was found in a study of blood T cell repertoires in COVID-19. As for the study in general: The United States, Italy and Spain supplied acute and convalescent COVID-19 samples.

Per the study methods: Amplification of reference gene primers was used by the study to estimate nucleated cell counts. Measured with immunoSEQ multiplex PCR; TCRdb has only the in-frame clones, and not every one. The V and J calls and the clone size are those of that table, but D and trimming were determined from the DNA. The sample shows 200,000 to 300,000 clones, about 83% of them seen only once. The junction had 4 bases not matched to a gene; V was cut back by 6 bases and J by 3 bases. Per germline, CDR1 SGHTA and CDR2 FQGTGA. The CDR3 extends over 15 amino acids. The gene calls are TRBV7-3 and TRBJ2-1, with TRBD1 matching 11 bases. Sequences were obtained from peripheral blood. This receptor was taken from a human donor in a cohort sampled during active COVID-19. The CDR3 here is CASSSGTGGYNEQFF. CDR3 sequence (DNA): TGTGCCAGCAGTTCCGGGACAGGGGGCTACAATGAGCAGTTCTTC.